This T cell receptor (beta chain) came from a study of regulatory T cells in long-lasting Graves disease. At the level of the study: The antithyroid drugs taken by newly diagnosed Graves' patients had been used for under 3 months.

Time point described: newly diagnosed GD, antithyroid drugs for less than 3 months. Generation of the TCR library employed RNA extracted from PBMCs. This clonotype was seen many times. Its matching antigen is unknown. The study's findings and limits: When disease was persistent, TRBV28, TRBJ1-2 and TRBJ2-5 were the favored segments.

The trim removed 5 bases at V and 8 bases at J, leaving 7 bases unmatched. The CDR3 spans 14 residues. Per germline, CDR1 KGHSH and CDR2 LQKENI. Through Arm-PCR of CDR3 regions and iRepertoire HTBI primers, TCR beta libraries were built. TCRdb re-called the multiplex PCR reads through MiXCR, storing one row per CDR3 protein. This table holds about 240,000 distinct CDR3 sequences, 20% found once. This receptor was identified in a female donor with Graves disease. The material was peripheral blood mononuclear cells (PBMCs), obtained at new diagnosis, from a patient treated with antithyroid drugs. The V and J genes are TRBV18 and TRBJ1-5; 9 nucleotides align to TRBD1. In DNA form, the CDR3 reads TGTGCCAGCTCAACACAGGGGGCCGGCAAGCCCCAGCATTTT. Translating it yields CASSTQGAGKPQHF.